This passage covers 15 T cell receptor beta chains from one sample sequenced in a study of human T cells and chemical hapten exposure. Time point given: patch test 3, about 24 weeks after DPC sensitization. Stated treatment: therapeutic diphenylcyclopropenone sensitization with weekly scalp DPC. TCRdb independently ran MiXCR on the RACE reads; one entry per CDR3 protein. The table has about 190,000 distinct CDR3 sequences, roughly a quarter seen once. The sequences come from whole blood, collected in connection with sensitization to the hapten diphenylcyclopropenone (DPC). The receptors stem from a middle-aged woman with alopecia areata. Some clones in this sample may be carry-over from other donors' samples.

V gene TRBV29-1 combines with J gene TRBJ2-3; D assignment may be TRBD1 or TRBD2 (5 bases each). The germline V gene has CDR1 SQVTM and CDR2 ANQGSEA. The V and J ends lost 6 bases and 5 bases respectively, with 15 bases between them. The CDR3 runs 13 residues. In DNA form, the CDR3 reads TGCAGCGTAAGTGGGGGTCGTGGAGATACGCAGTATTTT. This sequence encodes CSVSGGRGDTQYF.

Only a few counts were recorded for this clonotype. The chain uses TRBV6-5 and TRBJ1-2; TRBD1 aligns across 9 bases. This CDR3 comprises 18 residues. In germline, CDR1 is MNHEY, CDR2 SVGAGI. Trimming cost V 6 bases and J 2 bases; bases outside gene matches: 16. This CDR3 is CASSKQGTGRWGNYGYTF. Written as DNA, the CDR3 is TGTGCCAGCAGCAAGCAGGGGACAGGGCGCTGGGGGAACTATGGCTACACCTTC.

This clonotype occurred a few times. This rearrangement joins TRBV7-9 to TRBJ2-3, with 7 bases fitting TRBD2. V dropped 2 bases and J dropped 3; count of bases not matched to a gene: 5. This CDR3 region has 15 residues. Germline CDR1 is SEHNR and CDR2 is FQNEAQ (reference sequence). The CDR3 is CASSLSSGVTDTQYF. CDR3 in DNA: TGTGCCAGCAGCTTATCGAGCGGGGTGACAGATACGCAGTATTTT.

There are a few counts of this clonotype. This rearrangement joins TRBV20-1 to TRBJ2-7; TRBD2 agrees at 9 bases. V was clipped by 0 bases and J by 2 bases; unmatched bases: 2. The CDR3 runs to 14 residues. Germline V gene data show CDR1 as DFQATT and CDR2 as SNEGSKA (reference sequence). CDR3 in DNA: TGCAGTGCTAGAGAGGCTAGCGGGACCTACGAGCAGTACTTC. The encoded protein is CSAREASGTYEQYF.

This clonotype came up many times. The rearrangement links TRBV12-3 or TRBV12-4 to TRBJ2-7; 14 bases match TRBD2. The V and J ends lost 5 bases and 8 bases, in that order; junction bases with no gene match: 8. CDR3 size: 15 residues. The CDR3 is CASSPGTSGRVKQYF. In DNA, the CDR3 is TGTGCCAGCAGTCCCGGGACTAGCGGGAGAGTGAAGCAGTACTTC.

The chain recombines TRBV5-5 with TRBJ2-5, with D tentatively TRBD1 or TRBD2 (6 bases each). The CDR3 has 13 residues. V shed 4 bases and J shed 5 bases, with 12 bases lying between them. CDR1 SGHKS and CDR2 YYEKEE come from the germline V gene (reference sequence). The CDR3 DNA sequence: TGTGCCAGCAGCGACGGGGGCGCCGAGACCCAGTACTTC. Translating gives CASSDGGAETQYF.

This clonotype was counted at least ten times. CDR3 sequence (DNA): TGTGCCAGCAGTAGATGGTACGAGGAGCAGTACTTC. It is translated as CASSRWYEEQYF. This rearrangement joins TRBV28 to TRBJ2-7, with D unresolved. The CDR3 has 12 amino acids. Trimming cost V 5 bases and J 7 bases, with 12 bases left between them. Germline loops: CDR1 MDHEN, CDR2 SYDVKM.

This chain uses TRBV27 with TRBJ2-7; maybe TRBD1 (6 bases). The CDR3 length is 13 residues. Trimming left V 7 bases short and J 1 base short, with 11 bases between. CDR1 is MNHEY and CDR2 is SMNVEV in the germline V gene (reference sequence). The CDR3 here is CASTRTDSYEQYF. CDR3 sequence (DNA): TGTGCCAGCACCCGGACAGATTCCTACGAGCAGTACTTC.

The chain recombines TRBV4-2 with TRBJ2-5, with D hard to call. CDR1 and CDR2 from the germline V gene are LGHNA and YNFKEQ. Trimming removed 1 base from V and 2 bases from J, with 11 bases in between. This CDR3 comprises 15 residues. CDR3 sequence (DNA): TGTGCCAGCAGCCAAGGCCTACAGACACAAGAGACCCAGTACTTC. Its protein product is CASSQGLQTQETQYF.

This clonotype has ten or more counts. The gene calls are TRBV4-3 and TRBJ2-7; a weak D match, TRBD1 (5 bases). V was cut by 0 bases and J by 2 bases, with 8 bases left in between. The CDR3 is 14 residues long. Germline CDR1 LGHNA, CDR2 YSLEER. CDR3 nucleotides: TGCGCCAGCAGCCAAGATCCAGGGCCCTACGAGCAGTACTTC. As protein: CASSQDPGPYEQYF.

This rearrangement joins TRBV4-2 to TRBJ2-7; tentative D call: TRBD2 (5 bases). Germline CDR1 is LGHNA and CDR2 is YNFKEQ. The length of the CDR3 is 16 residues. Trimming shortened V by 1 base and J by 1 base, and 14 bases separated the two germline ends. The CDR3 region is CASSQVSAGGSYEQYF. CDR3 sequence (DNA): TGTGCCAGCAGCCAAGTTAGCGCGGGCGGTTCCTACGAGCAGTACTTC.

The chain joins TRBV28 to TRBJ1-4, with TRBD1 matching 8 bases. V gave up 4 bases and J gave up 10 bases; unmatched junction bases: 17. CDR3 length equals 17 residues. Germline CDR1 MDHEN, CDR2 SYDVKM. The CDR3 bases are TGTGCCAGCAGTTCGTCCGGGACGTCAGGGGGCCTTGGAAAACTGTTTTTT. Encoded protein: CASSSSGTSGGLGKLFF.

Here the CDR3 reads CASTTGIENTEAFF. The CDR3, as DNA: TGTGCCAGCACCACAGGGATAGAGAACACTGAAGCTTTCTTT. The rearrangement uses TRBV12-3 or TRBV12-4 and TRBJ1-1, with a possible D match to TRBD1 (6 bases). The CDR3 is made up of 14 amino acids. The ends were cut back, 7 bases at V and 1 base at J, with 13 bases in the middle.

This chain connects TRBV11-1 to TRBJ2-3, with D perhaps TRBD2 (6 bases). Germline CDR1 SGHAT, CDR2 FQDESV (reference sequence). V was shortened by 5 bases and J by 3 bases, with 21 bases between the two germline ends. This CDR3 has 17 residues. DNA of the CDR3: TGTGCCAGCAGCCCCGCGGGCGGGGCAGGGTCTACAGATACGCAGTATTTT. Residues: CASSPAGGAGSTDTQYF.

The V and J genes are TRBV10-3 and TRBJ2-7; 15 nucleotides align to TRBD2. Germline CDR1 is ENHRY and CDR2 is SYGVKD. With 5 bases clipped from V and 5 bases from J, the junction kept 4 bases outside the gene matches. The CDR3 contains 15 residues. The CDR3, as DNA: TGTGCCATCAGTCCAGGACTAGCGGGAGGGGACGAGCAGTACTTC. Its protein product is CAISPGLAGGDEQYF.